The clone carrying this TCR beta chain was observed a handful of times. This specimen comes from a study of patients and donors after allogeneic stem cell transplantation. TCRdb re-called the RT-PCR reads with MiXCR, one entry per CDR3 protein. The sample yields about 160,000 distinct CDR3 sequences, approximately 24% seen once. Material for sequencing was blood, either unsorted or a sorted T cell fraction (not recorded which). The source of this sequence is a human donor who was either an allogeneic HSCT recipient or a stem cell or donor lymphocyte infusion donor (not recorded which). It is not recorded whose cells these are; they may come from a transplant donor.

CDR3 sequence reads: CASSGRRRSYDNEQFF. The CDR3 DNA reads TGTGCCAGCAGTGGCCGGAGGCGCTCCTACGACAATGAGCAGTTCTTC. The J gene is TRBJ2-1, the V gene TRBV6-1; D perhaps matches TRBD2 (5 bases). CDR1 is MNHNS and CDR2 is SASEGT in the germline V gene. Trimming removed 4 bases from V and 5 bases from J, with 18 bases in between. The CDR3 loop spans 16 amino acids.